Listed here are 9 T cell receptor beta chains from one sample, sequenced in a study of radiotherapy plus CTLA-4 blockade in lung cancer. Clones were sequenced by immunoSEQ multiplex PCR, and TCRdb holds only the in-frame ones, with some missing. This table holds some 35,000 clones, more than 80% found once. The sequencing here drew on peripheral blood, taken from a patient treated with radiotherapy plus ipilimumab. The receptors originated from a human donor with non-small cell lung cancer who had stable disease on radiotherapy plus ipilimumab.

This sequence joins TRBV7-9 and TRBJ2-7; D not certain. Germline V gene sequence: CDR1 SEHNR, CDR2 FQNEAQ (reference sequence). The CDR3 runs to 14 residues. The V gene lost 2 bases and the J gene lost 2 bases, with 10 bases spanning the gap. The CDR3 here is CASSLSRSAYEQYF. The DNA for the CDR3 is TGTGCCAGCAGCTTAAGCCGGTCTGCCTACGAGCAGTACTTC.

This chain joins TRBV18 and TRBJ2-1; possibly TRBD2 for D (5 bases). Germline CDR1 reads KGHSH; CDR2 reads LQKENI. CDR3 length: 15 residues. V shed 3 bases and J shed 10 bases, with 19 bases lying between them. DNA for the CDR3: TGTGCCAGCTCACCTGTCTCGACTATTTCGGGAGAGCAGTTCTTC. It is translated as CASSPVSTISGEQFF.

The CDR3 protein is CASSFQGAAYEQYF. The CDR3 nucleotides read TGCGCCAGCAGCTTTCAGGGGGCGGCCTACGAGCAGTACTTC. The chain links TRBV5-1 to TRBJ2-7, with 8 bases aligning to TRBD1. Germline trimming cut 2 bases from V and 2 bases from J; bases unmatched to any gene: 3. Germline lookup yields CDR1 SGHRS and CDR2 YFSETQ. This CDR3 has 14 residues.

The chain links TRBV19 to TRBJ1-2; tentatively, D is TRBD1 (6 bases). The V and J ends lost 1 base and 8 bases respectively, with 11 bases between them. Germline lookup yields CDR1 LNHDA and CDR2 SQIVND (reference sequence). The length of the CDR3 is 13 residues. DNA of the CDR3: TGTGCCAGTAGTATAGCTGACAGGACCGGCTACACCTTC. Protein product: CASSIADRTGYTF.

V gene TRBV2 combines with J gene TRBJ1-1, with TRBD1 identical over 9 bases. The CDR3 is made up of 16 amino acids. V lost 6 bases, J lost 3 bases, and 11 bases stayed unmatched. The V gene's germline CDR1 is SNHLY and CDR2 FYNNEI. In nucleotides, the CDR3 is TGTGCCAGCAGGATAGGGACAGGGAGGTCTTACACTGAAGCTTTCTTT. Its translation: CASRIGTGRSYTEAFF.

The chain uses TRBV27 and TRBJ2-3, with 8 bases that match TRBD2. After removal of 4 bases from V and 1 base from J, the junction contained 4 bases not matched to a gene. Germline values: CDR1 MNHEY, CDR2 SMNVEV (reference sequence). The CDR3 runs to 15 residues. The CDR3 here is CASSWELAGTDTQYF. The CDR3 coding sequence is TGTGCCAGCAGTTGGGAACTAGCGGGCACAGATACGCAGTATTTT.

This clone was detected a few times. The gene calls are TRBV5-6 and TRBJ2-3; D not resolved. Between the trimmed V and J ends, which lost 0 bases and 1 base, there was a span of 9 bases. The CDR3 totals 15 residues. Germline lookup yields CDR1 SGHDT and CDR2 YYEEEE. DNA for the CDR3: TGTGCCAGCAGCTTGGATGGGCTTGGCACAGATACGCAGTATTTT. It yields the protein CASSLDGLGTDTQYF.

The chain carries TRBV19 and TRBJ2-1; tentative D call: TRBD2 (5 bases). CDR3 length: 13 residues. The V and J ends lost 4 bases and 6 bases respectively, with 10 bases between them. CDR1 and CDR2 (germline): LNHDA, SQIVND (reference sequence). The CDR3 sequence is CASSNSLGNEQFF. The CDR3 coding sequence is TGTGCCAGTAGTAACTCACTAGGCAATGAGCAGTTCTTC.

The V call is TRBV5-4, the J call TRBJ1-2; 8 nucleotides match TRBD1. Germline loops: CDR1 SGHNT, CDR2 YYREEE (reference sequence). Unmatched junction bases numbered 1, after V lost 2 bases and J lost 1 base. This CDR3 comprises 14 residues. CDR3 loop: CASSLQGGNYGYTF. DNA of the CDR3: TGTGCCAGCAGCTTACAGGGGGGTAACTATGGCTACACCTTC.